This T cell receptor beta chain appears in the sequencing data of a study of vaccination and CD4 T cells after COVID-19. Findings and caveats of the study: Recorded median SARS-CoV-2-reactive clonotype numbers increased from around 21 to 38 without reaching significance.

Sequencing of the DNA from cultured CD4+ T cells was carried out with the Oncomine TCR Beta short-read assay. Genomic DNA from cultured CD4+ T cells was extracted. MiXCR was run by TCRdb on the PCR reads, yielding one entry per CDR3 protein. The sample yields nearly 15,000 distinct CDR3 sequences, approximately 27% seen once. This CDR3 region has 15 residues. CDR1 is LNHDA and CDR2 is SQIVND in the germline V gene (reference sequence). V gave up 0 bases and J gave up 8 bases, with 11 bases separating them. On this clonotype itself: Its antigen is unidentified.

Sample treatment: roughly 11-day PBMC culture with coronavirus spike peptide pools or control peptides (ViraFEST assay). This clonotype originated in a human donor with COVID-19. Sequenced: cultured CD4+ T cells from blood. This chain joins TRBV19 and TRBJ1-6; D unclear. CDR3 nucleotides: TGTGCCAGTAGTATAGAGGCGGCACGGGATTCACCCCTCCACTTT. Protein: CASSIEAARDSPLHF.